Listed below are T cell receptor beta chains from one sample, sequenced in a study of memory CD4+ T cells and cytomegalovirus serostatus. Profiling relied on immunoSEQ multiplex PCR, and the TCRdb table lists in-frame clones only, not all of them. The table includes over 50,000 clones, about 81% detected once. Source material: memory CD4+ T cells from blood. The receptors here all came from an adult in good health and CMV-seronegative. Each CDR3 is given with its conserved first and last residue. D genes are given only for firm matches. Not every row has a clone size; where given, it reads once, few, many or a size class.

d_call: -; v_call: TRBV14; clone_size: -; j_call: TRBJ1-4; cdr3_aa: CASSQQLNEKLFF; cdr3_nt: TGTGCCAGCAGCCAGCAGCTGAATGAAAAACTGTTTTTT
d_call: -; v_call: TRBV20-1; clone_size: -; j_call: TRBJ2-1; cdr3_aa: CTTSWRNEQFF; cdr3_nt: TGCACCACTTCCTGGCGGAATGAGCAGTTCTTC
d_call: -; v_call: TRBV9; clone_size: few; j_call: TRBJ1-1; cdr3_aa: CASSVAEWNTEAFF; cdr3_nt: TGTGCCAGCAGCGTAGCCGAGTGGAACACTGAAGCTTTCTTT
d_call: -; v_call: TRBV18; clone_size: -; j_call: TRBJ2-2; cdr3_aa: CASSPDAGELFF; cdr3_nt: TGTGCCAGCTCACCTGATGCCGGGGAGCTGTTTTTT
d_call: -; v_call: TRBV21-1; clone_size: -; j_call: TRBJ2-5; cdr3_aa: CASSKGETQYF; cdr3_nt: TGTGCCAGCAGCAAAGGGGAGACCCAGTACTTC
d_call: TRBD1; v_call: TRBV18; clone_size: -; j_call: TRBJ1-3; cdr3_aa: CASSPAGGSGNTIYF; cdr3_nt: TGTGCCAGCTCACCGGCAGGGGGAAGTGGAAACACCATATATTTT
d_call: TRBD2; v_call: TRBV9; clone_size: -; j_call: TRBJ2-3; cdr3_aa: CASSVQGGDTQYF; cdr3_nt: TGTGCCAGCAGCGTACAGGGAGGGGATACGCAGTATTTT
d_call: -; v_call: TRBV2; clone_size: once; j_call: TRBJ1-1; cdr3_aa: CASSVAGWSTEAFF; cdr3_nt: TGTGCCAGCAGTGTAGCGGGTTGGAGCACTGAAGCTTTCTTT
d_call: -; v_call: TRBV27; clone_size: -; j_call: TRBJ2-7; cdr3_aa: CASSFRQTYEQYF; cdr3_nt: TGTGCCAGCAGTTTTCGGCAGACCTACGAGCAGTACTTC
d_call: -; v_call: TRBV7-2; clone_size: -; j_call: TRBJ1-4; cdr3_aa: CASSLSQGGSEKLFF; cdr3_nt: TGTGCCAGCAGCTTATCCCAGGGAGGATCTGAAAAACTGTTTTTT
d_call: TRBD1; v_call: TRBV11-2; clone_size: -; j_call: TRBJ1-2; cdr3_aa: CASSLVVGTAGYTF; cdr3_nt: TGTGCCAGCAGCTTAGTTGTCGGGACAGCTGGCTACACCTTC
d_call: TRBD1; v_call: TRBV18; clone_size: -; j_call: TRBJ1-5; cdr3_aa: CASSPRRTGDSNQPQHF; cdr3_nt: TGTGCCAGCTCACCTCGGAGGACAGGGGATAGCAATCAGCCCCAGCATTTT
d_call: TRBD1; v_call: TRBV2; clone_size: -; j_call: TRBJ1-3; cdr3_aa: CASKTLRDRGPAGNTIYF; cdr3_nt: TGTGCCAGCAAAACCCTCCGGGACAGGGGACCTGCAGGAAACACCATATATTTT
d_call: -; v_call: TRBV6-1; clone_size: -; j_call: TRBJ1-2; cdr3_aa: CASSLDSYGYTF; cdr3_nt: TGTGCCAGCAGTTTGGATAGCTATGGCTACACCTTC
d_call: -; v_call: TRBV5-6; clone_size: -; j_call: TRBJ1-6; cdr3_aa: CASSLAGGSYNSPLHF; cdr3_nt: TGTGCCAGCAGCTTGGCCGGGGGCTCCTATAATTCACCCCTCCACTTT
d_call: -; v_call: TRBV18; clone_size: -; j_call: TRBJ1-5; cdr3_aa: CASSPRQDSNQPQHF; cdr3_nt: TGTGCCAGCTCACCAAGACAGGATAGCAATCAGCCCCAGCATTTT
d_call: -; v_call: TRBV20-1; clone_size: once; j_call: TRBJ2-2; cdr3_aa: CSALSPGELFF; cdr3_nt: TGCAGTGCTCTTTCTCCCGGGGAGCTGTTTTTT
d_call: TRBD1; v_call: TRBV5-4; clone_size: -; j_call: TRBJ2-3; cdr3_aa: CASSSPGQGWGLRDTQYF; cdr3_nt: TGTGCCAGCAGCTCACCGGGACAGGGCTGGGGGCTGCGCGATACGCAGTATTTT
d_call: TRBD1; v_call: TRBV30; clone_size: -; j_call: TRBJ1-2; cdr3_aa: CAWSLGQGGYGYTF; cdr3_nt: TGTGCCTGGAGTCTTGGACAGGGGGGATATGGCTACACCTTC
d_call: -; v_call: TRBV5-1; clone_size: few; j_call: TRBJ2-5; cdr3_aa: CASSPVSADLHETQYF; cdr3_nt: TGCGCCAGCAGCCCTGTAAGCGCCGACCTCCACGAGACCCAGTACTTC
d_call: -; v_call: TRBV18; clone_size: -; j_call: TRBJ2-5; cdr3_aa: CASSPPAGRGETQYF; cdr3_nt: TGTGCCAGCTCACCACCCGCTGGCAGAGGCGAGACCCAGTACTTC
d_call: -; v_call: TRBV6-5; clone_size: -; j_call: TRBJ2-1; cdr3_aa: CASRVRDSERNEQFF; cdr3_nt: TGTGCCAGCAGAGTCCGGGACTCGGAGCGCAATGAGCAGTTCTTC
d_call: -; v_call: TRBV28; clone_size: -; j_call: TRBJ1-2; cdr3_aa: CASSSHSGNYGYTF; cdr3_nt: TGTGCCAGCAGTTCCCATTCGGGGAACTATGGCTACACCTTC